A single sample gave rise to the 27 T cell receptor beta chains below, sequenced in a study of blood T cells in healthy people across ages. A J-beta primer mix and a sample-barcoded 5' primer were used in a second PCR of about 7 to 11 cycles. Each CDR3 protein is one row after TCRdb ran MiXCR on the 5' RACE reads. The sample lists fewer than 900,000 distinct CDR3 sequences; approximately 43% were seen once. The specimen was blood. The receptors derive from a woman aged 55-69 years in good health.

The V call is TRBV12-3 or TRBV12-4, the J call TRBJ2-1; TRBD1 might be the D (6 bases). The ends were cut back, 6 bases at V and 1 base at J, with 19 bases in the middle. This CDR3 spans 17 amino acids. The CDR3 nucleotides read TGTGCCAGCAGCCCACAACAGGGCTCATGGTCCTACAATGAGCAGTTCTTC. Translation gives CASSPQQGSWSYNEQFF.

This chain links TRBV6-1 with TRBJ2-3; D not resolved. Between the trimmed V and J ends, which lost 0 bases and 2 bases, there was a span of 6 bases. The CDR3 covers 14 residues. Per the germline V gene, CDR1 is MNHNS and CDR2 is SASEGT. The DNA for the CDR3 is TGTGCCAGCAGTGAAGCGGGCACCACAGATACGCAGTATTTT. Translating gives CASSEAGTTDTQYF.

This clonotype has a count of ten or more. In nucleotides, the CDR3 is TGCGCCAGCAGCCAAGATCGCGGGAGGGGGGGCAATGAGCAGTTCTTC. Translating gives CASSQDRGRGGNEQFF. The chain couples TRBV4-3 to TRBJ2-1; 9 bases align to TRBD2. CDR3 length: 16 amino acids. Trimming removed 0 bases from V and 6 bases from J; junction bases left unmatched: 6. Germline CDR1 is LGHNA and CDR2 is YSLEER.

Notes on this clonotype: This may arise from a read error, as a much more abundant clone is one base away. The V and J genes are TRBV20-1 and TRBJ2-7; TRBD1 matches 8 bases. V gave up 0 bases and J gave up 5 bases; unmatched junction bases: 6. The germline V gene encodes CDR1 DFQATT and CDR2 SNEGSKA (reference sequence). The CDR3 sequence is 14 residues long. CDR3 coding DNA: TGCAGTGCTAGAGACCAGGGGGCTCGGGACGAGCAGTACTTC. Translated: CSARDQGARDEQYF.

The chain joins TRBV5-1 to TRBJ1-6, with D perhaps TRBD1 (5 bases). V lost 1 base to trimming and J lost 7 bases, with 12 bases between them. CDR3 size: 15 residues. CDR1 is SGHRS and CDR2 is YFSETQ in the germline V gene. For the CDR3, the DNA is TGCGCCAGCAGCTTGCACGAGGGGCTCAATTCACCCCTCCACTTT. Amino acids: CASSLHEGLNSPLHF.

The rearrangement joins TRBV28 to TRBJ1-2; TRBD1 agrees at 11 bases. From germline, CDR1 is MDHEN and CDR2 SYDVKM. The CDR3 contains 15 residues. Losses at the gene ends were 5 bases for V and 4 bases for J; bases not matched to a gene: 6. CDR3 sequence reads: CASSHGTGGIYGYTF. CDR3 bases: TGTGCCAGCAGTCACGGGACAGGGGGGATCTATGGCTACACCTTC.

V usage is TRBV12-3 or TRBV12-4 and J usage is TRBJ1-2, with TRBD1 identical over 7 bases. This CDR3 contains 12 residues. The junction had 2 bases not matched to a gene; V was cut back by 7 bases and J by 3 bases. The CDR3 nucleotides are TGTGCCAGCAAACAGGGGCACTATGGCTACACCTTC. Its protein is CASKQGHYGYTF.

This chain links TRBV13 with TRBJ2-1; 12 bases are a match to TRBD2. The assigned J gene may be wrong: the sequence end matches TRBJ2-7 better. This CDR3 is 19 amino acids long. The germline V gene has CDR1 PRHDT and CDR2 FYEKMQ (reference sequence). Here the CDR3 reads CASSLSPGTSGWSYNEQYF. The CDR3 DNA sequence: TGTGCCAGCAGCTTAAGCCCTGGGACTAGCGGGTGGTCCTACAATGAGCAGTACTTC.

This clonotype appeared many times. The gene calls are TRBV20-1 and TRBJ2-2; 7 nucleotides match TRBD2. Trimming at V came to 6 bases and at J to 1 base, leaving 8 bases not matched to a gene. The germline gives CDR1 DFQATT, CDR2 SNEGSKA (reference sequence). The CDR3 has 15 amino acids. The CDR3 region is CSATLQRGNTGELFF. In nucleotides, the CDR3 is TGCAGTGCCACTCTCCAGCGGGGGAACACCGGGGAGCTGTTTTTT.

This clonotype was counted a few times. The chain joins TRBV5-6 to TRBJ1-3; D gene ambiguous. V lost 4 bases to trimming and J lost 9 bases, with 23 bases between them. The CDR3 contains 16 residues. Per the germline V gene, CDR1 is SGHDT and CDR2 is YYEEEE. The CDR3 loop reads CASSQTPSGLSGTIYF. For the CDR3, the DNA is TGTGCCAGCAGCCAAACCCCCTCAGGTCTATCGGGCACCATATATTTT.

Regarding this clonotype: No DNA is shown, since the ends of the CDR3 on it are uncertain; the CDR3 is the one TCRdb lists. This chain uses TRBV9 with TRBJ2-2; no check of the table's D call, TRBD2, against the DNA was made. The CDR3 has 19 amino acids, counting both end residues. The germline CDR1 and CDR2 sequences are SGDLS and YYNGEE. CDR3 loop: CASSGSGGPQTQYFGELFF.

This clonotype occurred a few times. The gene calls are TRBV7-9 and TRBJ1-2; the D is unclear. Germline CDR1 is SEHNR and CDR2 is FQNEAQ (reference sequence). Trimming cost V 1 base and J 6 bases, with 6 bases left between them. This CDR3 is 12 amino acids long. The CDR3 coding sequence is TGTGCCAGCAGCTTAGATAGCAATGGCTACACCTTC. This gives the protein CASSLDSNGYTF.

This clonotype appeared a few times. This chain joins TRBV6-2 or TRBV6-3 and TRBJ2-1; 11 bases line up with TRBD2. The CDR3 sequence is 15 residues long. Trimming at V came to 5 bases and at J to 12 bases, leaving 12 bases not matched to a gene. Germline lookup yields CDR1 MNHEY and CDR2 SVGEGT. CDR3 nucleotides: TGTGCCAGCAGTCCAAGGACTAGCGGGCCTAAGGGGCAGTTCTTC. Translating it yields CASSPRTSGPKGQFF.

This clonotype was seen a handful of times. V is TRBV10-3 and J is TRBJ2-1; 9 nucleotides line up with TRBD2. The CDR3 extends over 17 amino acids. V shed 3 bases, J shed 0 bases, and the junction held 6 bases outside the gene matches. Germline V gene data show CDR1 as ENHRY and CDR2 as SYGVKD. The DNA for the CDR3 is TGTGCCATCAGTGAACAGACTAGCGGTAGCTCCTACAATGAGCAGTTCTTC. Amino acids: CAISEQTSGSSYNEQFF.

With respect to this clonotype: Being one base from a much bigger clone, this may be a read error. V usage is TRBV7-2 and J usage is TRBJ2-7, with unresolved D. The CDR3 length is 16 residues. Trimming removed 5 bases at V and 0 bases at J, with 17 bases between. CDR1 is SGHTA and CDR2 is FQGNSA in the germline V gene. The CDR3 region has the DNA TGTGCCAGCAGCATAACCCCTCCTAAGAGCTCCTACGAGCAGTACTTC. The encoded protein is CASSITPPKSSYEQYF.

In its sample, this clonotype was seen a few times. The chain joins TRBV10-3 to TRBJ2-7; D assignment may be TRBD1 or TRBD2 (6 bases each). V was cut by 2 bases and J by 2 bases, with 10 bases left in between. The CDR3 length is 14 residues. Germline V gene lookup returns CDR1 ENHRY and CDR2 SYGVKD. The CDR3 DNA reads TGTGCCATCAGTGAGGGAGGGACACCCTACGAGCAGTACTTC. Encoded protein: CAISEGGTPYEQYF.

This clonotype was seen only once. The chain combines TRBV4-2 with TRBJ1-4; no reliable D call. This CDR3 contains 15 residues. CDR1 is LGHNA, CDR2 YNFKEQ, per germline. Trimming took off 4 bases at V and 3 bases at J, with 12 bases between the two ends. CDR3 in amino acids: CASSREKTSNEKLFF. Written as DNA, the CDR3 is TGTGCCAGCAGCCGTGAGAAGACCTCTAATGAAAAACTGTTTTTT.

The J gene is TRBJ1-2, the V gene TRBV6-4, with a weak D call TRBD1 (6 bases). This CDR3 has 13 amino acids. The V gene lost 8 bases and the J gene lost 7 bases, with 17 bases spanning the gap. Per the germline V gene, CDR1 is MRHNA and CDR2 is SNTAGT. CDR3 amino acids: CASRGQIGRGYTF. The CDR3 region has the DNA TGTGCCAGCCGCGGACAGATCGGACGTGGCTACACCTTC.

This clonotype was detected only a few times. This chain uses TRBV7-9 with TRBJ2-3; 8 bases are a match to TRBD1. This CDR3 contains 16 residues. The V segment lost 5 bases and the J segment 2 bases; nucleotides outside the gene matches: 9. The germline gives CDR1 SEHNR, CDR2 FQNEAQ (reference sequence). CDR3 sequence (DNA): TGTGCCAGCAGCCAAGGACAGGGAGCTTCCACAGATACGCAGTATTTT. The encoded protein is CASSQGQGASTDTQYF.

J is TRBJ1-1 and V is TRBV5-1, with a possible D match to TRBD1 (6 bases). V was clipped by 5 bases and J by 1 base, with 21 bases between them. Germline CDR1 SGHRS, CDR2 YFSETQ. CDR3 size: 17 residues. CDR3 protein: CASSVLVGWGQNTEAFF. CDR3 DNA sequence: TGCGCCAGCAGTGTTTTGGTCGGGTGGGGGCAGAACACTGAAGCTTTCTTT.

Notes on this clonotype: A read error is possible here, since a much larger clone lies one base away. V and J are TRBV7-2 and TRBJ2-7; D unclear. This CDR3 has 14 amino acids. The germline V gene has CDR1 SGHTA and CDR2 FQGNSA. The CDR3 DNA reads TGTGCCAGCAGCCTCGGCGGTAGCAACTACGGGCAGTACTTC. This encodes CASSLGGSNYGQYF.

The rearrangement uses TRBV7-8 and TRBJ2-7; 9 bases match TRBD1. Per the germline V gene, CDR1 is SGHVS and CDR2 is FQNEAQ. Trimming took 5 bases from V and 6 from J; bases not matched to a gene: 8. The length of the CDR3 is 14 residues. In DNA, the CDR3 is TGTGCCAGCAGCATCCGGGACAGGGACCCCGAGCAGTACTTC. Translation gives CASSIRDRDPEQYF.

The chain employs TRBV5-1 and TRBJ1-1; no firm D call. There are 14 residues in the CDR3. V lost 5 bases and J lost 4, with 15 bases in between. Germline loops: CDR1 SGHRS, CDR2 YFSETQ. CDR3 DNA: TGCGCCAGCAGGTCACTCAAGGCGGGCACTGAAGCTTTCTTT. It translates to CASRSLKAGTEAFF.

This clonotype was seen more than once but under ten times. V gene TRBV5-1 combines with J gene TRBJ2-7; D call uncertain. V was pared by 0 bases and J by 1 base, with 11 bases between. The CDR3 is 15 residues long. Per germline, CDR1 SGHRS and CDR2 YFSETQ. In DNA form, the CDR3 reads TGCGCCAGCAGCTTGGGTGGGGTCCCGTCCTACGAGCAGTACTTC. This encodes CASSLGGVPSYEQYF.

CDR3 loop: CASSLASAVPDTQYF. The CDR3 bases are TGTGCCAGCAGTTTAGCTTCCGCGGTCCCAGATACGCAGTATTTT. The J gene is TRBJ2-3, the V gene TRBV12-3 or TRBV12-4, with D unclear. CDR3 length: 15 amino acids. The V end was cut by 0 bases, the J end by 4 bases, with 11 bases between.

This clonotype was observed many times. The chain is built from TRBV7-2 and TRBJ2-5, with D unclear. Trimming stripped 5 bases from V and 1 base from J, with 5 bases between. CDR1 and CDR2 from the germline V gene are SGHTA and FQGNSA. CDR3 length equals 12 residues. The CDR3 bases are TGTGCCAGCAGCCATTTCCAAGAGACCCAGTACTTC. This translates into CASSHFQETQYF.

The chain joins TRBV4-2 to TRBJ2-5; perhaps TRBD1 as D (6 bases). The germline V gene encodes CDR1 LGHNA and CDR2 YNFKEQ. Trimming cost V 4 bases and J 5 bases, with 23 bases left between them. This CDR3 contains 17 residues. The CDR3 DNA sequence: TGTGCCAGCAGCCTAGGGGTTGTACTTTCAGGGGAGGAGACCCAGTACTTC. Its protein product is CASSLGVVLSGEETQYF.